The 14 T cell receptor beta chains in this list originate from one sample, sequenced in a study of blood T cell repertoires in COVID-19. TCRdb's copy holds only in-frame clones and misses some; the assay was immunoSEQ multiplex PCR. Altogether 140,000 to 150,000 clones are present, almost 90% being singletons, with the ten largest covering about 2.3%. Sequenced sample: peripheral blood. These TCRs come from a human donor in a cohort sampled during active COVID-19.

The chain recombines TRBV6-2 or TRBV6-3 with TRBJ1-5; TRBD1 agrees at 10 bases. The CDR3 has 15 residues. In germline, CDR1 is MNHEY, CDR2 SVGEGT. J gave up 4 bases and V 5 bases, and 5 bases lay outside the gene matches. The CDR3 DNA reads as TGTGCCAGCAGTCCGCCGGGACAGGGGAATCAGCCCCAGCATTTT. Amino acids: CASSPPGQGNQPQHF.

This clone was seen only a few times. V is TRBV2 and J is TRBJ1-5, with 9 positions matching TRBD1. With 5 bases clipped from V and 7 bases from J, the junction kept 3 bases outside the gene matches. CDR3 length: 13 residues. Germline V CDR1 and CDR2: SNHLY, FYNNEI. The CDR3 region has the DNA TGTGCCAGCAGTAAGGGACAGGGACAGCCCCAGCATTTT. Translated, it gives CASSKGQGQPQHF.

This clone was seen only a few times. The CDR3 loop is CASSPQGLGNQPQHF. The CDR3, as DNA: TGTGCCAGCAGTCCACAGGGATTGGGCAATCAGCCCCAGCATTTT. The V gene is TRBV6-2 or TRBV6-3, the J gene TRBJ1-5; D is perhaps TRBD1 (6 bases). The CDR3 consists of 15 residues. Germline assignment: CDR1 MNHEY and CDR2 SVGEGT. Trimming pared 5 bases from V and 2 bases from J, leaving 13 bases between.

This chain connects TRBV30 to TRBJ1-5; tentative D call: TRBD1 (5 bases). The CDR3 totals 14 residues. Germline lookup yields CDR1 GTSNPN and CDR2 SVGIG (reference sequence). V was pared by 2 bases and J by 5 bases, with 13 bases between. CDR3 sequence: CAWSSTVRHQPQHF. In DNA, the CDR3 is TGTGCCTGGAGTTCGACAGTTCGGCATCAGCCCCAGCATTTT.

The V and J genes are TRBV3-1 (or the pseudogene TRBV3-2) and TRBJ2-3, with 12 bases matching TRBD2. Germline-derived CDR1 and CDR2 are LGHDT and YNNKEL (reference sequence). The CDR3 loop spans 15 amino acids. The trim removed 3 bases at V and 4 bases at J, leaving 2 bases unmatched. The CDR3 protein is CASSHRTSGADTQYF. CDR3 nucleotide sequence: TGTGCCAGCAGCCACAGGACTAGCGGGGCAGATACGCAGTATTTT.

The rearrangement uses TRBV21-1 and TRBJ2-7; the DNA was not used to check the table's D call, TRBD1. TRBV21-1 is assigned pseudogene status. The CDR3 contains 14 residues. The CDR3 DNA reads as TGTGCCAGCAGAAGGACAGGGGAGGGCTACGAGCAGTACTTC. This gives the protein CASRRTGEGYEQYF.

J is TRBJ2-3 and V is TRBV24-1, with D maybe TRBD1 (6 bases). Germline assignment: CDR1 KGHDR and CDR2 SFDVKD. V was cut by 2 bases and J by 5 bases, with 13 bases left in between. There are 15 residues in the CDR3. In DNA, the CDR3 is TGTGCCACCAGTGATTGGGACACTCGAGAAGATACGCAGTATTTT. Translation gives CATSDWDTREDTQYF.

This clone was recorded a few times. The chain links TRBV6-5 to TRBJ1-1; D perhaps matches TRBD1 (5 bases). Trimming removed 0 bases at V and 5 bases at J, with 10 bases between. In germline, CDR1 is MNHEY, CDR2 SVGAGI. CDR3 size: 14 residues. CDR3 in amino acids: CASSYSRRGTEAFF. CDR3 sequence (DNA): TGTGCCAGCAGTTACTCGAGAAGGGGAACTGAAGCTTTCTTT.

The rearrangement joins TRBV7-6 to TRBJ2-7; 9 bases are shared with TRBD2. The length of the CDR3 is 18 residues. The V gene's germline CDR1 is SGHVS and CDR2 FNYEAQ. The ends lost 3 bases at V and 0 bases at J; junction bases unmatched: 12. The CDR3 DNA reads as TGTGCCAGCAGCTTTAGGCGGGGGGGGGACATTCCCTCCTACGAGCAGTACTTC. It encodes CASSFRRGGDIPSYEQYF.

This clone appeared once. The rearrangement links TRBV30 to TRBJ2-7, with TRBD1 matching over 7 bases. This CDR3 spans 14 amino acids. The trim removed 4 bases at V and 2 bases at J, leaving 8 bases unmatched. The germline gives CDR1 GTSNPN, CDR2 SVGIG (reference sequence). Here the CDR3 reads CAWIQPGQPYEQYF. For the CDR3, the DNA is TGTGCCTGGATTCAACCGGGACAGCCCTACGAGCAGTACTTC.

V gene TRBV19 combines with J gene TRBJ1-1, with 7 bases lining up with TRBD1. Germline CDR1 and CDR2: LNHDA and SQIVND (reference sequence). Trimming removed 3 bases from V and 6 bases from J; junction bases left unmatched: 7. The CDR3 is 14 residues long. The CDR3 spells CASSMQGEIPEAFF. CDR3 DNA: TGTGCCAGTAGTATGCAGGGGGAAATCCCTGAAGCTTTCTTT. Drawing the rest from reference TRBV19 and TRBJ1-1, the complete variable domain is DGGITQSPKYLFRKEGQNVTLSCEQNLNHDAMYWYRQDPGQGLRLIYYSQIVNDFQKGDIAEGYSVSREKKESFPLTVTSAQKNPTAFYLCASSMQGEIPEAFFGQGTRLTVV.

The V and J genes are TRBV4-1 and TRBJ2-1; D may be TRBD2 (5 bases). Germline assignment: CDR1 MGHRA and CDR2 YSYEKL. V lost 1 base and J lost 6, with 13 bases in between. CDR3 size: 15 residues. The CDR3 coding sequence is TGCGCCAGCAGCCAAGGCAGCGGAAACCTCAATGAGCAGTTCTTC. Its protein product is CASSQGSGNLNEQFF.

The rearrangement uses TRBV21-1 and TRBJ2-5; TRBD1, the table's D call, was not compared with the DNA. TRBV21-1 represents a pseudogene. The CDR3 is 14 amino acids. The CDR3 DNA follows: TGTGCCCCCCTCCGGCAGGGCCCCCGAGAGACCCAGTACTTC. Its protein product is CAPLRQGPRETQYF.

This clone showed up just once. The rearrangement links TRBV6-6 to TRBJ2-1; possibly TRBD2 for D (5 bases). CDR1 is MNHNY, CDR2 SVGAGI, per germline (reference sequence). This CDR3 has 14 amino acids. Between the trimmed V and J ends, which lost 6 bases and 5 bases, there was a span of 14 bases. The CDR3 nucleotides read TGTGCCAGCAGCCCTAACCGGGGAAACAATGAGCAGTTCTTC. This sequence encodes CASSPNRGNNEQFF.